This entry features one T cell receptor (beta chain) sequence. What it binds is not known. Random hexamers were used to reverse transcribe about 0.5 to 1 ug of RNA. An immunoSEQ multiplex PCR generated amplified TCR beta CDR3 products spanning 54 Vbeta and 13 Jbeta. Via MiXCR, TCRdb re-called the immunoSEQ multiplex PCR reads, giving one row per CDR3 protein. The sample records 150,000 to 200,000 distinct CDR3 sequences, 80% to 95% being singletons. The V end was cut by 5 bases, the J end by 4 bases, with 12 bases between. This CDR3 is 14 amino acids long. The germline CDR1 and CDR2 sequences are LGHNA and YNFKEQ. The sample belongs to a study of CD8 T cells in Susac syndrome. Study-wide findings and caveats: In its TCR sequencing and HLA analysis, the study acknowledged that the number of individuals was relatively small.

Sequencing of TCR beta covered CD8+ and CD4+ T cells obtained from blood. Negative isolation yielded CD8+ and CD4+ T cells; FACS enriched TEMRA cells. Sequences were obtained from CD4+ T cells from PBMCs. The chain uses TRBV4-2 and TRBJ1-5; perhaps TRBD1 as D (5 bases). The clonotype was recovered from a human donor in good health. The CDR3: CASSSREFNQPQHF. The CDR3 DNA is TGTGCCAGCAGCTCCAGGGAGTTTAATCAGCCCCAGCATTTT.